These T cell receptor beta chains were read from a single sample in a study of blood T cell repertoires in COVID-19. TCRdb's copy holds only in-frame clones and misses some; the assay was immunoSEQ multiplex PCR. The sample lists 35,000 to 55,000 clones, roughly nine tenths seen once, with under 20% in the top ten. Specimen: peripheral blood. The source of these receptors is a man aged 65 to 85 with active COVID-19. CDR3s include the opening cysteine and the closing phenylalanine or tryptophan. The D gene is left open where the match is weak. Clone size is given for some rows only: seen once, a few or many times, or a class if the clone is expanded.

abundance: .; v_gene: TRBV14; j_gene: TRBJ2-7; d_gene: .; CDR3aa: CASSRGTTYEQYF; CDR3nt: TGTGCCAGCAGCCGCGGTACTACCTACGAGCAGTACTTC
abundance: .; v_gene: TRBV10-3; j_gene: TRBJ2-1; d_gene: .; CDR3aa: CAISDRGTDEQFF; CDR3nt: TGTGCCATCAGTGATAGGGGGACGGATGAGCAGTTCTTC
abundance: .; v_gene: TRBV18; j_gene: TRBJ2-7; d_gene: TRBD1; CDR3aa: CASSPGQSSYEQYF; CDR3nt: TGTGCCAGCTCACCGGGACAGAGCTCCTACGAGCAGTACTTC
abundance: .; v_gene: TRBV5-1; j_gene: TRBJ1-1; d_gene: .; CDR3aa: CASSRRTSLNTEAFF; CDR3nt: TGCGCCAGCAGTCGCCGGACATCCTTGAACACTGAAGCTTTCTTT
abundance: .; v_gene: TRBV19; j_gene: TRBJ1-3; d_gene: .; CDR3aa: CASRSPRGSPPGNTIYF; CDR3nt: TGTGCCAGTAGATCCCCCCGAGGATCTCCCCCTGGAAACACCATATATTTT
abundance: .; v_gene: TRBV5-1; j_gene: TRBJ2-7; d_gene: TRBD1; CDR3aa: CASSLGSGGPYEQYF; CDR3nt: TGCGCCAGCAGCTTGGGGTCAGGGGGCCCTTACGAGCAGTACTTC
abundance: once; v_gene: TRBV5-1; j_gene: TRBJ2-1; d_gene: .; CDR3aa: CASSLLNEQFF; CDR3nt: TGCGCCAGCAGCCTCCTCAATGAGCAGTTCTTC
abundance: .; v_gene: TRBV9; j_gene: TRBJ1-6; d_gene: .; CDR3aa: CASSVGAMRASPLHF; CDR3nt: TGTGCCAGCAGCGTAGGGGCCATGAGGGCTTCACCCCTCCACTTT
abundance: .; v_gene: TRBV18; j_gene: TRBJ2-6; d_gene: .; CDR3aa: CASSPRQTNSGANVLTF; CDR3nt: TGTGCCAGCTCACCGAGGCAGACGAACTCTGGGGCCAACGTCCTGACTTTC
abundance: .; v_gene: TRBV7-9; j_gene: TRBJ1-1; d_gene: .; CDR3aa: CASSHYRGSTEAFF; CDR3nt: TGTGCCAGCAGCCACTACCGGGGGAGCACTGAAGCTTTCTTT
abundance: .; v_gene: TRBV6-6; j_gene: TRBJ1-5; d_gene: .; CDR3aa: CASSGQNNQPQHF; CDR3nt: TGTGCCAGCAGTGGACAGAATAATCAGCCCCAGCATTTT
abundance: .; v_gene: TRBV4-2; j_gene: TRBJ2-3; d_gene: TRBD2; CDR3aa: CASRPGLAGRTDTQYF; CDR3nt: TGTGCCAGCAGACCTGGACTAGCGGGACGCACAGATACGCAGTATTTT
abundance: .; v_gene: TRBV30; j_gene: TRBJ2-1; d_gene: TRBD2; CDR3aa: CAWTSGPLGQFF; CDR3nt: TGTGCCTGGACTAGCGGGCCACTGGGGCAGTTCTTC
abundance: .; v_gene: TRBV6-2/TRBV6-3; j_gene: TRBJ2-7; d_gene: TRBD2; CDR3aa: CASSRGGPAGGEQYF; CDR3nt: TGTGCCAGCAGCCGGGGGGGACCGGCGGGGGGAGAGCAGTACTTC
abundance: .; v_gene: TRBV5-1; j_gene: TRBJ1-4; d_gene: TRBD1; CDR3aa: CASSPGQGGSNEKLFF; CDR3nt: TGCGCCAGCAGCCCTGGACAGGGAGGATCTAATGAAAAACTGTTTTTT